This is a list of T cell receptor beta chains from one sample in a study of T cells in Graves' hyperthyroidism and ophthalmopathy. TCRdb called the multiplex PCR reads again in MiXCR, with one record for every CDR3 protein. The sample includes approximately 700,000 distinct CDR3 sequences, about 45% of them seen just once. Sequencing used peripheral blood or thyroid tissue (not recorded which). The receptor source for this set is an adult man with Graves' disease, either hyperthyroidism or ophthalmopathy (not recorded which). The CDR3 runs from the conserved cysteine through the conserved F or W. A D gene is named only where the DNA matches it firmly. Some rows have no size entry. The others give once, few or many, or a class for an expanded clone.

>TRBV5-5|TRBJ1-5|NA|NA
TGTGCCAGCAGCCGCGTGTGGGGCAGGGAGGTTGGTCAGCCCCAGCATTTT
CASSRVWGREVGQPQHF
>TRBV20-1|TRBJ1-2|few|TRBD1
TGCAGTGCTGGAGGACAGGAGAACTATGGCTACACCTTC
CSAGGQENYGYTF
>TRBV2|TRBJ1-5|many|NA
TGTGCCAGCAGTGATTGGGGGAAGCGTCAGCCCCAGCATTTT
CASSDWGKRQPQHF
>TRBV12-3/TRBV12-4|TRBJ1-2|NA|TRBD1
TGTGCCAGCACAGGGGGCTCCTATGTTGGCTACACCTTC
CASTGGSYVGYTF
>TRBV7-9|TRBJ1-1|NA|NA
TGCGCCAGCAGCCAACCCTCGGGCCTCGGGGTGAACACTGAAGCTTTCTTT
CASSQPSGLGVNTEAFF
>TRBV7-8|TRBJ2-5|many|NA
TGTGCCAGCAGCTTAGGGGGTTTCGGGCCTCAGTACTTC
CASSLGGFGPQYF
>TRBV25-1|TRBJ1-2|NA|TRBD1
TGTGCCAGCAGGTCCGGGACAGGGTTGCACTATGGCTACACCTTC
CASRSGTGLHYGYTF
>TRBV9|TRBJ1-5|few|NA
TGTGCCAGCAGCGTGGACGGTAATAGCAATCAGCCCCAGCATTTT
CASSVDGNSNQPQHF
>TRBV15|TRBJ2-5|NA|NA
TGTGCCACCAGCAGAGATGGGGTAGAGGCCCAGTACTTC
CATSRDGVEAQYF
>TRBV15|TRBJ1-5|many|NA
TGTGCCACCAGCAGAGATCCTGATCAGCCCCAGCATTTT
CATSRDPDQPQHF
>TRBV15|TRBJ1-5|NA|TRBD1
TGTGCCACCAGCAGAGAAGGACAGGGGCAGCCCCAGCATTTT
CATSREGQGQPQHF
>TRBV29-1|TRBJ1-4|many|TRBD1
TGCAGCGCCATACAGGGGTGGGATGAAAAACTGTTTTTT
CSAIQGWDEKLFF